A single sample is the source of the 20 T cell receptor beta chains below, sequenced in a study of T cell responses to AZD1222 COVID-19 vaccine. TCRdb keeps only in-frame clones here, not all; method: immunoSEQ multiplex PCR. The table records 94,000 or so clones, 70% to 90% of them present only once. Sequences were derived from peripheral blood, sampled on day 0 of AZD1222 vaccination. The source of these receptors is an adult in good health.

The chain has TRBV2 and TRBJ2-1, with TRBD2 as a possible D gene (7 bases). The CDR3 has 18 amino acids. Germline loops: CDR1 SNHLY, CDR2 FYNNEI. V was cut by 7 bases and J by 4 bases, with 26 bases left in between. CDR3 bases: TGTGCCAGCACAGATGGGGGGGCCCTTTCTCATCTATACAATGAGCAGTTCTTC. Protein sequence: CASTDGGALSHLYNEQFF.

This rearrangement joins TRBV5-1 to TRBJ1-2; D is perhaps TRBD1 (5 bases). V lost 3 bases to trimming and J lost 7 bases, with 10 bases between them. CDR3 length: 12 residues. The germline V gene encodes CDR1 SGHRS and CDR2 YFSETQ. The CDR3 reads CASSSTVGGYTF. The DNA for the CDR3 is TGCGCCAGCAGCTCGACAGTCGGTGGCTACACCTTC. Combining the CDR3 with reference TRBV5-1 and TRBJ1-2 gives the whole variable domain KAGVTQTPRYLIKTRGQQVTLSCSPISGHRSVSWYQQTPGQGLQFLFEYFSETQRNKGNFPGRFSGRQFSNSRSEMNVSTLELGDSALYLCASSSTVGGYTFGSGTRLTVV.

CDR3 loop: CASSHGLFTEAFF. The CDR3 nucleotides are TGTGCCAGCAGCCACGGGCTTTTTACTGAAGCTTTCTTT. The chain recombines TRBV3-1 (or the pseudogene TRBV3-2) with TRBJ1-1; no clear D gene. The CDR3 length is 13 residues. Trimming stripped 3 bases from V and 5 bases from J, with 10 bases between. Germline V gene sequence: CDR1 LGHDT, CDR2 YNNKEL (reference sequence).

The V gene is TRBV19, the J gene TRBJ2-1; the D call may be TRBD1 or TRBD2 (5 bases each). Germline V gene data show CDR1 as LNHDA and CDR2 as SQIVND (reference sequence). This CDR3 has 13 amino acids. Trimming stripped 6 bases from V and 5 bases from J, with 11 bases between. CDR3 coding DNA: TGTGCCAGTAGACACGGGGCTCACAATGAGCAGTTCTTC. This sequence encodes CASRHGAHNEQFF.

The chain joins TRBV6-2 or TRBV6-3 to TRBJ1-5; 7 nucleotides line up with TRBD1. The CDR3 has 15 amino acids. The ends lost 2 bases at V and 6 bases at J; junction bases unmatched: 7. Germline CDR1 and CDR2: MNHEY and SVGEGT. CDR3 nucleotides: TGTGCCAGCAGTTACAGCCAGGGGGTCGGTCAGCCCCAGCATTTT. It translates to CASSYSQGVGQPQHF.

The chain recombines TRBV6-2 or TRBV6-3 with TRBJ2-1; possibly TRBD2 for D (7 bases). Germline-derived CDR1 and CDR2 are MNHEY and SVGEGT. Trimming shortened V by 2 bases and J by 5 bases, and 16 bases separated the two germline ends. The CDR3 runs to 16 residues. The CDR3 loop reads CASSYDGGRPNNEQFF. DNA of the CDR3: TGTGCCAGCAGTTACGACGGGGGGCGCCCGAACAATGAGCAGTTCTTC.

This chain links TRBV25-1 with TRBJ1-3; D unclear. Per the germline V gene, CDR1 is MGHDK and CDR2 is SYGVNS. This CDR3 has 16 residues. The V end lost 5 bases, the J end lost 0 bases, and 14 bases lay between the germline ends. CDR3 sequence: CASSPPGANSGNTIYF. The CDR3 nucleotides are TGTGCCAGCAGTCCACCAGGAGCTAACTCTGGAAACACCATATATTTT.

The chain links TRBV27 to TRBJ1-1; D is unresolved. V was clipped by 4 bases and J by 11 bases, with 32 bases between them. The CDR3 totals 18 residues. The V gene's germline CDR1 is MNHEY and CDR2 SMNVEV (reference sequence). CDR3 region: CASSSFILSRARQLRAFF. The CDR3 bases are TGTGCCAGCAGTTCCTTTATTCTTTCCCGGGCAAGGCAACTCCGGGCTTTCTTT.

The J gene is TRBJ1-1, the V gene TRBV7-3; unclear D gene. The germline CDR1 and CDR2 sequences are SGHTA and FQGTGA. Trimming pared 6 bases from V and 2 bases from J, leaving 10 bases between. The CDR3 extends over 13 amino acids. The CDR3 is CASRSLGNTEAFF. The DNA for the CDR3 is TGTGCCAGCAGATCTCTGGGAAACACTGAAGCTTTCTTT.

This clone was recorded only once. The genes are TRBV12-3 or TRBV12-4 and TRBJ1-1, with 8 bases aligning to TRBD1. With 10 bases clipped from V and 4 bases from J, the junction kept 5 bases outside the gene matches. CDR3 length equals 12 residues. The CDR3 protein is CAIRGHGTEAFF. For the CDR3, the DNA is TGTGCCATCAGGGGGCATGGCACTGAAGCTTTCTTT.

V is TRBV4-2 and J is TRBJ1-5; 8 bases are shared with TRBD1. V lost 0 bases to trimming and J lost 6 bases; unmatched junction nucleotides: 13. The CDR3 consists of 18 residues. Germline V CDR1 and CDR2: LGHNA, YNFKEQ. The DNA of the CDR3 is TGTGCCAGCAGCCAAGAAGGGGGGAGGCAGGGGGCGAGTCAGCCCCAGCATTTT. This sequence encodes CASSQEGGRQGASQPQHF.

The chain has TRBV5-8 and TRBJ1-6, with 7 positions matching TRBD1. V was pared by 3 bases and J by 9 bases, with 9 bases of the junction left unmatched. CDR3 size: 15 residues. CDR1 is SGHTS and CDR2 is YDEGEE in the germline V gene. CDR3 region: CASSSRGGGGSPLHF. CDR3 DNA sequence: TGTGCCAGCAGCTCTCGAGGGGGCGGGGGTTCACCCCTCCACTTT. The full variable domain, its missing parts supplied by reference TRBV5-8 and TRBJ1-6, is EAGVTQSPTHLIKTRGQQATLRCSPISGHTSVYWYQQALGLGLQFLLWYDEGEERNRGNFPPRFSGRQFPNYSSELNVNALELEDSALYLCASSSRGGGGSPLHFGNGTRLTVT.

The chain has TRBV4-1 and TRBJ2-1; D is unresolved. From germline, CDR1 is MGHRA and CDR2 YSYEKL. Trimming stripped 5 bases from V and 7 bases from J, with 15 bases between. CDR3 length equals 14 residues. CDR3 in DNA: TGCGCCAGCAGCTACGACCAGTTCGGAAATGAGCAGTTCTTC. It translates to CASSYDQFGNEQFF.

The chain carries TRBV7-9 and TRBJ1-6; unclear D gene. This CDR3 region has 14 residues. Germline CDR1 reads SEHNR; CDR2 reads FQNEAQ (reference sequence). The V gene lost 6 bases and the J gene lost 4 bases, with 10 bases spanning the gap. The CDR3 sequence is CASSLPGYNSPLHF. CDR3 sequence (DNA): TGTGCCAGCAGTTTGCCCGGGTATAATTCACCCCTCCACTTT.

The J gene is TRBJ2-7, the V gene TRBV12-3 or TRBV12-4; D might be TRBD2 (6 bases). V was clipped by 3 bases and J by 6 bases, with 12 bases between them. The CDR3 covers 13 residues. In DNA form, the CDR3 reads TGTGCCAGCAGTTTGTCCCCACTAGCCGAGCAGTACTTC. It encodes CASSLSPLAEQYF.

This CDR3 is CASSQRRRYEQYF. The CDR3 nucleotides are TGTGCCAGCAGCCAAAGACGCAGGTACGAGCAGTACTTC. This chain uses TRBV3-1 (or the pseudogene TRBV3-2) with TRBJ2-7; D is ambiguous. V was clipped by 2 bases and J by 4 bases, with 9 bases between them. The germline V gene encodes CDR1 LGHDT and CDR2 YNNKEL (reference sequence). The CDR3 totals 13 residues.

The chain recombines TRBV2 with TRBJ2-5; D is possibly TRBD2 (5 bases). With 11 bases removed from V and 1 base from J, the gap between germline ends came to 14 bases. CDR1 SNHLY and CDR2 FYNNEI come from the germline V gene. The CDR3 is 13 residues long. CDR3 in amino acids: CALGSATQETQYF. The CDR3 coding sequence is TGTGCCCTTGGGAGCGCGACCCAAGAGACCCAGTACTTC.

Comment on this clone: The junction and the germline gene differ at one end; a read error may be behind it. In nucleotides, the CDR3 is TGTGCCAGCACTGAACTCAAGAACACTGAAGCTTTCTTT. Its protein product is CASTELKNTEAFF. The chain carries TRBV2 and TRBJ1-1; D remains unclear. In germline, CDR1 is SNHLY, CDR2 FYNNEI. The CDR3 extends over 13 amino acids.

The chain combines TRBV20-1 with TRBJ2-2; TRBD2 might be the D (6 bases). This CDR3 region has 13 residues. Trimming took 3 bases from V and 5 from J, leaving 10 bases between them. Germline CDR1 DFQATT, CDR2 SNEGSKA (reference sequence). CDR3 loop: CSASRGETGELFF. CDR3 DNA sequence: TGCAGTGCTAGTCGCGGGGAAACCGGGGAGCTGTTTTTT.

The V and J genes are TRBV10-1 and TRBJ1-1; weak D call: TRBD1 (5 bases). The CDR3 length is 14 residues. Germline CDR1 and CDR2: WNHNN and SYGVQD (reference sequence). The V gene lost 3 bases and the J gene lost 3 bases, with 11 bases spanning the gap. The CDR3: CASSDGAGDTEAFF. In nucleotides, the CDR3 is TGCGCCAGCAGTGATGGGGCTGGGGACACTGAAGCTTTCTTT.